This is a list of T cell receptor beta chains from one sample in a study of T cells in Graves' hyperthyroidism and ophthalmopathy. TCRdb called the multiplex PCR reads again in MiXCR, with one record for every CDR3 protein. Of 650,000 to 750,000 distinct CDR3 sequences in the sample, 14% are singletons; the top ten hold roughly 10%. The sample comprised blood. Every receptor here comes from a woman aged 18-29 years with Graves' hyperthyroidism. Each CDR3 is given with its conserved first and last residue. A D gene is named only where the DNA matches it firmly.

>TRBD1|TRBV9
CASSLLPGQGSEQYF
>.|TRBV4-1
CASSQDRRESSGNTIYF
>TRBD1|TRBV7-9
CASISLTGGSLEAFF
>TRBD1|TRBV7-8
CASSFAVGPYRGGQPQHF
>.|TRBV11-2
CASSAYRADNEKLFF
>TRBD2|TRBV3-1
CASSRGRWTSGVPRNTGELFF
>.|TRBV7-3
CASSPRDARNTGELFF
>TRBD2|TRBV7-2
CASSLTSGNQYF
>.|TRBV5-5
CASTPGQGQSTDTQYF
>.|TRBV27
CASSLTGLNTDTQYF
>TRBD1|TRBV4-2
CASSQEGSQGNQPQHF
>.|TRBV3-1
CASSQEIGGETQYF
>TRBD2|TRBV12-3/TRBV12-4
CASRRAGTRGNEQFF
>.|TRBV7-9
CASSSMTSQETQYF
>TRBD2|TRBV13
CASSLHSREGGTDTQYF
>.|TRBV28
CASSLRGEGDEKLFF
>.|TRBV7-8
CASSASVDTQYF
>.|TRBV5-1
CASSLDFSEQYF
>.|TRBV18
CASSPQEVPGELFF
>.|TRBV12-3/TRBV12-4
CASSFSGLGYTF
>.|TRBV10-3
CAISEGRNTEAFF
>.|TRBV6-1
CASSEYGRQPQHF
>TRBD2|TRBV12-3/TRBV12-4
CASSPRASGSGTDTQYF
>.|TRBV19
CASSISTDINYGYTF
>.|TRBV5-6
CASTVRGGRLNQPQHF
>.|TRBV3-1
CASSWDGAPGELFF
>TRBD2|TRBV27
CASSFPQRDETYEQYF
>TRBD2|TRBV7-9
CASSHTSGSLLSYYEQYF
>.|TRBV6-1
CASSVPRQLRLSGYTF
>.|TRBV30
CAWSVLPPITNTEAFF
>.|TRBV2
CASSADRVTGELFF
>TRBD1|TRBV6-2/TRBV6-3
CASSHGTAYRAPIF
>TRBD1|TRBV27
CASGNRGLHYGYTF
>.|TRBV25-1
CASSGVSREQFF
>.|TRBV30
CAWILLLRGFF
>.|TRBV12-3/TRBV12-4
CASSSGQIGSYEQYF
>TRBD1|TRBV18
CASSQTGGFSGANVLTF
>.|TRBV14
CASSQIFYEQYF
>TRBD1|TRBV5-1
CASSSGQGRTGELFF
>.|TRBV11-2
CASSLTSLASDTQYF
>.|TRBV6-1
CASRRTRDSNQPQHF
>TRBD1|TRBV6-2/TRBV6-3
CASSWTGAGANVLTF
>TRBD2|TRBV20-1
CSARGLAGPYEQYF
>.|TRBV12-3/TRBV12-4
CASRKLGTAPEAFF
>TRBD1|TRBV24-1
CATSDLNYGTDYNEQFF
>.|TRBV6-1
CASIGAFYEQYF
>TRBD2|TRBV11-2
CASSFGRTSRRSEQYF
>TRBD1|TRBV28
CASSETGGGNYGYTF
>.|TRBV19
CASSIATDSNTEAFF
>.|TRBV11-2
CASSHSLGLAGGAQYF
>.|TRBV3-1
CASSHFEATRNTGELFF
>.|TRBV6-1
CASSLDGQGGSYEQYF
>TRBD2|TRBV2
CASSVLAGLQETQYF
>.|TRBV13
CASSFGPGGRSHEQFF